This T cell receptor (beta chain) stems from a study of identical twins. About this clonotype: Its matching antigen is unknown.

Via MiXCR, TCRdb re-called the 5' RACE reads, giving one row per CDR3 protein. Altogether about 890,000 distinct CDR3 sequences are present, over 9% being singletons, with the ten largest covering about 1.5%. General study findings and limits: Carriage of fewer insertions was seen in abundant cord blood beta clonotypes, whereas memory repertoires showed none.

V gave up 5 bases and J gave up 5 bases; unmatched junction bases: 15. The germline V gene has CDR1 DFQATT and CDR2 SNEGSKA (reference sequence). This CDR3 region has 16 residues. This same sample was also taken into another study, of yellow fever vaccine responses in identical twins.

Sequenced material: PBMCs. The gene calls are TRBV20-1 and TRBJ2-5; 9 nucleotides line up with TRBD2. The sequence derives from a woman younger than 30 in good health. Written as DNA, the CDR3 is TGCAGTGCTCCCCCCCGCCTAGCGGGGAACAGGGAGACCCAGTACTTC. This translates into CSAPPRLAGNRETQYF.